This TCR beta chain is from a study of shared clonotypes between healthy human individuals. CDR1 is MDHEN, CDR2 SYDVKM, per germline. The ends lost 4 bases at V and 1 base at J; junction bases unmatched: 9. The CDR3 length is 16 residues. Produced via immunoSEQ multiplex PCR; TCRdb's table is partial and in-frame only. The sample yields roughly 400,000 clones, roughly 96% seen once. Sequences were obtained from memory CD8+ T cells sorted from blood. Subset specified: CD45RO+ cells pooled with CCR7-negative TemRA cells. The receptor was derived from a young man in good health. The J gene is TRBJ2-7, the V gene TRBV28; 8 nucleotides align to TRBD2. The CDR3 reads CASSSAGGLDSYEQYF. The CDR3 DNA reads TGTGCCAGCAGTTCCGCTGGGGGACTAGATTCCTACGAGCAGTACTTC.